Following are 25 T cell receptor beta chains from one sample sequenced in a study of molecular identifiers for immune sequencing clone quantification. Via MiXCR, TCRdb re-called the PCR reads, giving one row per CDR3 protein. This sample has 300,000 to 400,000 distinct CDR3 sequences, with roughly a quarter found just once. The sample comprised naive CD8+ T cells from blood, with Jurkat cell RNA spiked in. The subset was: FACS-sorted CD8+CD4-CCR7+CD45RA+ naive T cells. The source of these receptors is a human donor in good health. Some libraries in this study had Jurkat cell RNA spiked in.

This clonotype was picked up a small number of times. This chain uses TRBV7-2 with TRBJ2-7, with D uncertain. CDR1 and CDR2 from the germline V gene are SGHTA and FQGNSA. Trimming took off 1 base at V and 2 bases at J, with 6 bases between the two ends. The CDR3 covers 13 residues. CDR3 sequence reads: CASSLVDPYEQYF. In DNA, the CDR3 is TGTGCCAGCAGCTTAGTAGATCCCTACGAGCAGTACTTC.

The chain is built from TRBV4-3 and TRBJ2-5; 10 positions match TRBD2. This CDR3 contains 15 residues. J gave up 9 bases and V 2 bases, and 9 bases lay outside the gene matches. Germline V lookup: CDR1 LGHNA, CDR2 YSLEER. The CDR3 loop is CASSQLAGAGQPQYF. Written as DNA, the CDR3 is TGCGCCAGCAGCCAACTAGCGGGGGCCGGCCAGCCCCAGTACTTC.

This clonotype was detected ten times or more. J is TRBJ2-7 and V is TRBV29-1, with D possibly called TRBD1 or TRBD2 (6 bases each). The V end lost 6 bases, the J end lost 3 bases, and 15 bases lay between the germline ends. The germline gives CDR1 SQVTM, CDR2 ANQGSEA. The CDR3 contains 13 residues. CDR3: CSVSWGAVYEQYF. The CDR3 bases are TGCAGCGTCTCCTGGGGGGCGGTCTACGAGCAGTACTTC.

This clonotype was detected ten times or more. This CDR3 is CATSDPDNYNEQFF. CDR3 nucleotides: TGTGCCACCAGTGACCCCGACAACTACAATGAGCAGTTCTTC. This chain links TRBV24-1 with TRBJ2-1; D is ambiguous. Germline CDR1 and CDR2: KGHDR and SFDVKD. This CDR3 has 14 amino acids. V gave up 4 bases and J gave up 3 bases, with 9 bases separating them.

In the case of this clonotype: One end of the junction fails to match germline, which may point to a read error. CDR3 in amino acids: CASSSDNPTGTQCF. In nucleotides, the CDR3 is TGTGCCAGCAGCTCCGACAACCCCACAGGTACGCAGTGTTTT. V is TRBV5-6 and J is TRBJ2-3, with a tentative D call TRBD1 (5 bases). This CDR3 is 14 amino acids long. CDR1 SGHDT and CDR2 YYEEEE come from the germline V gene.

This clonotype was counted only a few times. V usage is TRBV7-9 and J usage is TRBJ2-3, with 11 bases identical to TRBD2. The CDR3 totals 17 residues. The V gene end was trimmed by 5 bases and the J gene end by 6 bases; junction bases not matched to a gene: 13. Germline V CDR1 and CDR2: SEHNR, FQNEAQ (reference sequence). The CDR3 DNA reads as TGTGCCAGCAGCCCCCTCCCCGGGACTAGCGGTCTCGATACGCAGTATTTT. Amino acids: CASSPLPGTSGLDTQYF. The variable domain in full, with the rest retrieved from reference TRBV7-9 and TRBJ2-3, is DTGVSQNPRHKITKRGQNVTFRCDPISEHNRLYWYRQTLGQGPEFLTYFQNEAQLEKSRLLSDRFSAERPKGSFSTLEIQRTEQGDSAMYLCASSPLPGTSGLDTQYFGPGTRLTVL.

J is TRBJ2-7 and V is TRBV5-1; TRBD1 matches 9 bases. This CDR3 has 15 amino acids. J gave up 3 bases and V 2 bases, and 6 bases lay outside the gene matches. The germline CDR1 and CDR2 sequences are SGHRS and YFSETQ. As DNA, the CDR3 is TGCGCCAGCAGCTTAAAGGACAGGGGAATCTACGAGCAGTACTTC. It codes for CASSLKDRGIYEQYF.

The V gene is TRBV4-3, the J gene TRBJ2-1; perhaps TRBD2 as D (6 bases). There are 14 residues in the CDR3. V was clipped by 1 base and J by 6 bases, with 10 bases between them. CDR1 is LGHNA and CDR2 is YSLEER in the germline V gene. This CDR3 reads CASSQVSSGNEQFF. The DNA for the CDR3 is TGCGCCAGCAGCCAAGTTAGTAGCGGCAATGAGCAGTTCTTC.

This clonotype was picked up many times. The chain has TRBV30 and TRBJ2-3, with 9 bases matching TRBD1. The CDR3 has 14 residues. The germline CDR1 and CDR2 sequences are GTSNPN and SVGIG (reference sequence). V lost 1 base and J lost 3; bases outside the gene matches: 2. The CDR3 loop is CAWSGGQGTDTQYF. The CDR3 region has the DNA TGTGCCTGGAGTGGAGGACAGGGGACAGATACGCAGTATTTT.

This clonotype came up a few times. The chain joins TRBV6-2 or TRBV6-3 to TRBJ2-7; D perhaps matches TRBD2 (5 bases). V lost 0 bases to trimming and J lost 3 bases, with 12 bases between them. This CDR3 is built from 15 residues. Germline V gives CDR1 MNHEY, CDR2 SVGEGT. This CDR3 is CASSYSHPEGYEQYF. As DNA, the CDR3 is TGTGCCAGCAGTTACTCACATCCCGAGGGCTACGAGCAGTACTTC.

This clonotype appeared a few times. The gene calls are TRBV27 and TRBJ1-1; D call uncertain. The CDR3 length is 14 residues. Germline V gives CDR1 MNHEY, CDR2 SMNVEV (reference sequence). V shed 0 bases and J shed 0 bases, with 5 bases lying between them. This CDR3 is CASSLSKMNTEAFF. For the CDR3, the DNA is TGTGCCAGCAGTTTATCCAAGATGAACACTGAAGCTTTCTTT.

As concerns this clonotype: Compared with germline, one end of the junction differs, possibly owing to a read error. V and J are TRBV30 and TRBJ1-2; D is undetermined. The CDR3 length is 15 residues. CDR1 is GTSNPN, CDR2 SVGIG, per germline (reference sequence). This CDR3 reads CAWTPPGQAIYGSPF. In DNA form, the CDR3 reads TGTGCCTGGACCCCGCCGGGCCAGGCAATCTATGGCTCCCCCTTC.

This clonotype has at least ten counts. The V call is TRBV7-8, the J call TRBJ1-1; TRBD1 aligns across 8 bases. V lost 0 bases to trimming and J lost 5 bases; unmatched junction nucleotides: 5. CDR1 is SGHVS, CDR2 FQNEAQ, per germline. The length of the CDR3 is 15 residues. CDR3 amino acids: CASSLAAGGRTEAFF. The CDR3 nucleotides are TGTGCCAGCAGCTTAGCGGCAGGGGGCAGGACTGAAGCTTTCTTT.

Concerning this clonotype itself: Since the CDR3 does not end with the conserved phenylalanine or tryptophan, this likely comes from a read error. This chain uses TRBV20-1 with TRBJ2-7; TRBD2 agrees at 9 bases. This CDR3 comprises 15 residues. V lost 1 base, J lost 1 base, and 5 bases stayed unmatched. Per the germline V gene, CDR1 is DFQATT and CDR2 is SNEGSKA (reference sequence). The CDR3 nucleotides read TGCAGTGCTAGAGTCATTAGCGGGAGATCCTACGAGCAGTACTCC. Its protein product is CSARVISGRSYEQYS.

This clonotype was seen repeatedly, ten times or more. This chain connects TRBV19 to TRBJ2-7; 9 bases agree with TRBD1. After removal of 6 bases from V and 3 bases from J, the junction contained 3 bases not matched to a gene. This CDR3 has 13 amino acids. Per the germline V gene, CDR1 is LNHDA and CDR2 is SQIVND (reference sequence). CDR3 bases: TGTGCCAGTAGCCGGGACAGGGACTACGAGCAGTACTTC. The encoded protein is CASSRDRDYEQYF.

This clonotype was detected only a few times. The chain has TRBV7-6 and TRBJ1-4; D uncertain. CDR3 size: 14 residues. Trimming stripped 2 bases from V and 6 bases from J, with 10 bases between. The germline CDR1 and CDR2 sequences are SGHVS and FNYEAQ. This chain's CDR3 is CASSLFYGDEKLFF. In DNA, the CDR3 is TGTGCCAGCAGCTTATTTTACGGGGATGAAAAACTGTTTTTT. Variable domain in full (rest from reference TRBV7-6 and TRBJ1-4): GAGVSQSPRYKVTKRGQDVALRCDPISGHVSLYWYRQALGQGPEFLTYFNYEAQQDKSGLPNDRFSAERPEGSISTLTIQRTEQRDSAMYRCASSLFYGDEKLFFGSGTQLSVL.

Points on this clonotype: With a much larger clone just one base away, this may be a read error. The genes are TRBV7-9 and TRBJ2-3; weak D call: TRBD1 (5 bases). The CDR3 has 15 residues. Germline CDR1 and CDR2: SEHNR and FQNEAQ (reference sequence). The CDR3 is CASSHKQMQTDAQYF. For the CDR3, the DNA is TGTGCCAGCAGCCACAAGCAGATGCAGACAGATGCGCAGTATTTT.

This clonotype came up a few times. CDR3 sequence reads: CASSQELPYEQYF. In DNA form, the CDR3 reads TGCGCCAGCAGCCAAGAACTTCCTTACGAGCAGTACTTC. The chain is built from TRBV4-3 and TRBJ2-7; D is ambiguous. The CDR3 length is 13 residues. The V gene's germline CDR1 is LGHNA and CDR2 YSLEER. The V end lost 0 bases, the J end lost 4 bases, and 7 bases lay between the germline ends.

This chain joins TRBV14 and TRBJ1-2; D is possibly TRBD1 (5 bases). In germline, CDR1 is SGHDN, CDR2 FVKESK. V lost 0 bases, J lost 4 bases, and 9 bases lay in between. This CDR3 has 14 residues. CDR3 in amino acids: CASSQEGAIYGYTF. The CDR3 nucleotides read TGTGCCAGCAGCCAAGAAGGGGCTATCTATGGCTACACCTTC.

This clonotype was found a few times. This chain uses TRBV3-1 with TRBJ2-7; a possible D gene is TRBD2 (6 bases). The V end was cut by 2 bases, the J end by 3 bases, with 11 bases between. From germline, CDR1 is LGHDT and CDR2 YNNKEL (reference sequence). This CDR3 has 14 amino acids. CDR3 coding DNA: TGTGCCAGCAGCCAAACATGGGGGGACTACGAGCAGTACTTC. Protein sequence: CASSQTWGDYEQYF.

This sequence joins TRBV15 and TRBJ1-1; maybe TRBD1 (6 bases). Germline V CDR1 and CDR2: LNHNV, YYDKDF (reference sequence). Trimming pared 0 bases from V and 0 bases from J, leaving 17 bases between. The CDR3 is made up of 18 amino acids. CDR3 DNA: TGTGCCACCAGCAGAGATAGGGGGTCGTCCCTATTGAACACTGAAGCTTTCTTT. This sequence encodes CATSRDRGSSLLNTEAFF.

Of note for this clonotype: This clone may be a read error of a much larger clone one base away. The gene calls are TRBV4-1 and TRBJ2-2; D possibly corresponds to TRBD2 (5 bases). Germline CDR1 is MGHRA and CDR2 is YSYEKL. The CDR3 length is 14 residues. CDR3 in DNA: TGCGCCAGCAGCCAAGATCTCCACACCGGGGAGCAGTTTTTT. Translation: CASSQDLHTGEQFF.

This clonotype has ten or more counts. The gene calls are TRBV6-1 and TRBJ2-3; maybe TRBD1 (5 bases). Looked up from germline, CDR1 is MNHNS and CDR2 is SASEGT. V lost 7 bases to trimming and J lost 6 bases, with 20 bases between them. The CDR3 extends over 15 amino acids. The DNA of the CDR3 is TGTGCCAGCACTAAAATACCCCCAGGGCCGGATACGCAGTATTTT. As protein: CASTKIPPGPDTQYF.

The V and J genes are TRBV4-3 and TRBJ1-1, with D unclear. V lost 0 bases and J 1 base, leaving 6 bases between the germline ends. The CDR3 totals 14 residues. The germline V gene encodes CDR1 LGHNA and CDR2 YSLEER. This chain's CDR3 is CASSQEKRNTEAFF. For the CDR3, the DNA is TGCGCCAGCAGCCAAGAAAAGAGGAACACTGAAGCTTTCTTT.

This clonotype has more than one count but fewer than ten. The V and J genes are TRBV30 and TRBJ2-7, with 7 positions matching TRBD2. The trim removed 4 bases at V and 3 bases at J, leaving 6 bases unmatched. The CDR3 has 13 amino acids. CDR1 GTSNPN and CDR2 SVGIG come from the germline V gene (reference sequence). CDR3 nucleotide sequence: TGTGCCTGGACCGGTAGGGAGGGCTACGAGCAGTACTTC. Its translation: CAWTGREGYEQYF.